Sequencing of this TCR beta chain was carried out in a study of vaccination and CD4 T cells after COVID-19. Overall study: Post-COVID samples had a sampling time that fell a median around 93 days after diagnosis (range 35 to 161).

Cultured CD4+ T cell DNA was sequenced using the Oncomine TCR Beta short-read assay. TCRdb re-called the PCR reads through MiXCR, storing one row per CDR3 protein. The table has about 28,000 distinct CDR3 sequences, around 60% seen once; the top ten hold roughly a sixth. Looked up from germline, CDR1 is LNHDA and CDR2 is SQIVND (reference sequence). This CDR3 is built from 15 residues. J lost 1 base, V lost 3 bases, and 4 bases had no gene match. Remarks on this clonotype: No antigen is known for it.

Treatment defined: approximately nine-day PBMC culture with coronavirus spike peptide pools or control peptides (ViraFEST assay). Antigen-specific T cell expansion with peptide pools preceded TCR sequencing in the ViraFEST approach. The TCR originated in a human donor who received a COVID-19 vaccine. Sample: CD4+ T cells from blood, cultured in vitro, taken after SARS-CoV-2 vaccination. The rearrangement uses TRBV19 and TRBJ2-7, with 9 bases matching TRBD1. CDR3 residues: CASSIEGTGSYEQYF. The DNA of the CDR3 is TGTGCCAGTAGTATTGAGGGGACAGGGTCCTACGAGCAGTACTTC.